Here is one T cell receptor beta chain with its context. The data were obtained in a study of blood T cell repertoires in COVID-19. Background on the study: The origin of the acute and convalescent COVID-19 samples was the United States, Italy and Spain. The analysed material was cDNA or gDNA that came from T cells, B-cell-depleted T cells, or PBMCs.

In the study's own analysis: The assay estimated nucleated cells by amplifying reference gene primers. Some clones are missing from TCRdb's copy, which holds only in-frame ones; the method was immunoSEQ multiplex PCR. V and J calls plus clone size are reproduced from that table; the DNA served to infer D and trimming. Seen here are approximately 71,000 clones, 82% observed once, and the top ten hold about an eighth. The specimen sequenced was peripheral blood. The clonotype comes from a woman aged 80 or over with acute or convalescent COVID-19.

This chain's CDR3 is CATGAQGNQPQHF. DNA of the CDR3: TGTGCCACCGGGGCGCAAGGCAATCAGCCCCAGCATTTT. The gene calls are TRBV15 and TRBJ1-5, with TRBD1 as a possible D gene (5 bases). CDR1 and CDR2 from the germline V gene are LNHNV and YYDKDF (reference sequence). This CDR3 region has 13 residues. V was clipped by 8 bases and J by 2 bases, with 10 bases between them.